A selection of T cell receptor beta chains follows, all from one sample in a study of blood T cell repertoires in COVID-19. Repertoires were generated with immunoSEQ multiplex PCR, while TCRdb's copy carries only in-frame clones and drops some. The sample gives 150,000 to 180,000 clones, about 80% of which show up once; more than 5.5% is in the top ten. The sequenced material came from PBMCs or T cells enriched from blood (not recorded which). The receptors were sampled from a man over 45 who had recovered from COVID-19. The conserved cysteine and the conserved F or W are not part of the CDR3 here. The D gene is left open where the match is weak.

D: TRBD1
V: TRBV7-9
length: 15
CDR3: ASSTPWDRVTHNEQF

D: NA
V: TRBV3-1/TRBV3-2
length: 13
CDR3: ASTPGYSSTDTQY

D: TRBD1
V: TRBV18
length: 12
CDR3: ASSPTGVVGELF

D: NA
V: TRBV9
length: 12
CDR3: ASSVLERTDTQY

D: TRBD1
V: TRBV27
length: 13
CDR3: ASSSDRGRSNEQF

D: NA
V: TRBV4-3
length: 12
CDR3: ASSQEAGDSPLH

D: TRBD1
V: TRBV24-1
length: 12
CDR3: APDRDRGMYGYT

D: NA
V: TRBV7-2
length: 13
CDR3: ASTFSWSSYNEQF

D: NA
V: TRBV11-2
length: 11
CDR3: ASSLVSRAEAF

D: TRBD1
V: TRBV3-1/TRBV3-2
length: 14
CDR3: ASSPRQGVYNSPLH

D: TRBD2
V: TRBV9
length: 15
CDR3: ASSPRPGAGGYNEQF

D: NA
V: TRBV6-5
length: 13
CDR3: ASSYFPTTNEKLF

D: TRBD1
V: TRBV6-5
length: 11
CDR3: ASSRQGPEKLF

D: TRBD1
V: TRBV9
length: 13
CDR3: ASSDGTGEYSPLH

D: NA
V: TRBV6-5
length: 12
CDR3: ATKTGVGMGSAF

D: TRBD1
V: TRBV13
length: 12
CDR3: ASSQRDRTNEQF

D: NA
V: TRBV7-8
length: 12
CDR3: ASSSRLGNYEQY

D: NA
V: TRBV5-1
length: 11
CDR3: ASSLGGRSPLH

D: TRBD1
V: TRBV18
length: 14
CDR3: ASSPQTGLQSPGYT

D: TRBD1
V: TRBV18
length: 14
CDR3: ASSVSRQGVGTEAF

D: NA
V: TRBV12-5
length: 11
CDR3: ASGLVSTDTQY

D: TRBD1
V: TRBV5-6
length: 12
CDR3: ASSALGQGGSQH

D: NA
V: TRBV3-1/TRBV3-2
length: 12
CDR3: ASTGLQGNTEAF

D: NA
V: TRBV19
length: 15
CDR3: ASTPTGFSISGNTIY

D: NA
V: TRBV7-2
length: 13
CDR3: ASCPGVGYNSPLH

D: TRBD1
V: TRBV5-4
length: 13
CDR3: ASSLQGALNSPLH

D: TRBD1
V: TRBV19
length: 14
CDR3: ASSEQGRGSGNTIY

D: TRBD1
V: TRBV30
length: 11
CDR3: AWSVQGVQPQH

D: NA
V: TRBV14
length: 13
CDR3: ASSKGRSPGYGYT

D: NA
V: TRBV6-1
length: 14
CDR3: ASSEVAGVAKNIQY

D: NA
V: TRBV7-2
length: 13
CDR3: ASSWDFAFNQPQH

D: TRBD1
V: TRBV3-1/TRBV3-2
length: 14
CDR3: ASRQSGTGGNQPQH

D: NA
V: TRBV7-8
length: 12
CDR3: ASSSRFGSYEQY

D: TRBD1
V: TRBV14
length: 16
CDR3: ASSSNQRQGAKTDTQY

D: TRBD2
V: TRBV7-3
length: 14
CDR3: ASSLGSGGAGNEQF

D: NA
V: TRBV4-1
length: 11
CDR3: ASSPQGAGEQY

D: NA
V: TRBV6-5
length: 11
CDR3: ASSYRSYNEQF

D: TRBD1
V: TRBV23-1
length: 14
CDR3: ASRGPDRAFNEKLF

D: NA
V: TRBV5-1
length: 11
CDR3: ASSPDMQETQY

D: TRBD2
V: TRBV7-9
length: 13
CDR3: ASSFPSTSKNEQF

D: NA
V: TRBV12-5
length: 9
CDR3: ASGINEKLF

D: NA
V: TRBV29-1
length: 12
CDR3: SVGPGGYSTEAF

D: NA
V: TRBV7-8
length: 11
CDR3: ASSLWETYEQY

D: TRBD1
V: TRBV7-2
length: 13
CDR3: ASSPTPGQSYEQY

D: NA
V: TRBV24-1
length: 14
CDR3: ATSDPAGAGTGELF

D: NA
V: TRBV3-1/TRBV3-2
length: 11
CDR3: ASSLHGVDEQF

D: TRBD1
V: TRBV6-1
length: 13
CDR3: ASSEGTGGADGYT

D: TRBD1
V: TRBV5-4
length: 12
CDR3: ASSSKQGNYGYT

D: TRBD2
V: TRBV5-1
length: 13
CDR3: ASSLVAGGPNEQF

D: NA
V: TRBV29-1
length: 10
CDR3: SVGDTTGELF

D: TRBD1
V: TRBV5-6
length: 12
CDR3: ASSRDRVNSPLH

D: TRBD1
V: TRBV15
length: 13
CDR3: ATSRATGTTETQY

D: TRBD1
V: TRBV6-2/TRBV6-3
length: 14
CDR3: ASSTRTGGVNTEAF

D: NA
V: TRBV7-9
length: 13
CDR3: ASSLPGGSGNTIY

D: NA
V: TRBV15
length: 11
CDR3: ATSPFSSYEQY

D: TRBD1
V: TRBV4-1
length: 15
CDR3: ASSQVKQGALSDTQY

D: NA
V: TRBV14
length: 15
CDR3: ASSQDTAGWHMETQY

D: NA
V: TRBV27
length: 10
CDR3: ATKTGNQPQH

D: TRBD1
V: TRBV2
length: 12
CDR3: ASSAGTGYTEAF